A single sample gave rise to the 2 T cell receptor beta chains below, sequenced in a study of Ad26.COV2.S vaccination and SARS-CoV-2 variants. Profiling relied on immunoSEQ multiplex PCR, and the TCRdb table lists in-frame clones only, not all of them. The data show 400,000 to 450,000 clones, about 90% seen once. Specified treatment: about 20 received Ad26.COV2.S at low or high dose, single or two shots; about five received placebo; per-sample allocation not given. Sampling was done on day 63 after the first vaccine or placebo injection. The sample consisted of peripheral blood, taken in a trial of Ad26.COV2.S vaccine versus placebo. All receptors come from a person aged 18-60 years who received the Ad26.COV2.S COVID-19 vaccine or a placebo.

Of note for this clone: This sample includes further DNA sequences coding for the same CDR3. The chain joins TRBV18 to TRBJ2-3; D gene unclear. The CDR3 runs to 12 residues. The germline V and J ends were trimmed by 6 bases and 0 bases, with 4 bases remaining between them. Germline-derived CDR1 and CDR2 are KGHSH and LQKENI. In DNA form, the CDR3 reads TGTGCCAGCTCGCCTAGCACAGATACGCAGTATTTT. It encodes CASSPSTDTQYF.

The chain links TRBV19 to TRBJ2-7; D is unresolved. The CDR3 runs to 13 residues. Per germline, CDR1 LNHDA and CDR2 SQIVND (reference sequence). Trimming stripped 10 bases from V and 0 bases from J, with 13 bases between. The CDR3 loop is CATSEVSSYEQYF. CDR3 bases: TGTGCCACTTCGGAAGTTAGCTCCTACGAGCAGTACTTC.